The present TCR beta chain was sequenced within a study of CD8+ T cells in alopecia areata listed by TCRdb under 2018. With regard to the full study: The treated patients took part in an open-label pilot trial in which moderate-to-severe alopecia areata was treated with oral tofacitinib at 5 to 10 mg twice daily. Amplification of TCRbeta CDR3 regions was done by immunoSEQ multiplex PCR using 35 Vbeta forward primers and 13 Jbeta reverse primers. Disease severity in treated patients was measured with the SALT score, which quantifies the percentage of affected scalp surface area. On the human side, TCRbeta sequencing was run on scalp tissue and on sorted CD4+ and CD8+ peripheral blood T cells from healthy controls and from alopecia areata patients with either patchy or totalis/universalis disease. The RNA source kit depended on sample type: the PAXgene miRNA kit for fixed scalp, the miRNeasy kit for PBMCs, and the RNeasy kit for mouse skin. In both human patients and the C3H/HeJ mouse model, the study applied high-throughput TCRbeta sequencing to look at T cell clonal expansion in alopecia areata. Scalp clonality was compared across normal scalp (n=4), patchy alopecia areata scalp (n=8), and alopecia totalis/universalis scalp (n=8). Tofacitinib was administered for 6 to 18 months, and 6 months of follow-up off drug were then conducted to assess delayed response and recurrence. Patients on tofacitinib were biopsied at baseline and after 4 and 24 weeks of treatment, and several of the patients also had a later scalp biopsy. Overall study results and their limits: Higher clonality and more expanded CD8+ clones were observed in lesional scalp than in normal scalp, particularly in alopecia totalis/universalis, a finding suggestive of antigenic drive. Shared TCR sequences between patients were less evident than in mice, which may be partly attributable to HLA diversity in the patient population. Because the treated cohort was small and had only one nonresponder, larger studies are needed to examine links between baseline CD8+ expansion and response. Tofacitinib significantly lowered scalp clonality and the number of expanded CD8+ clones among the top 100 scalp clones. During tofacitinib treatment, many expanded lesional clones remained in scalp and blood, and this persistence may partly explain relapse after treatment is stopped. Unlike mouse skin, which is dominated by gammadelta T cells, normal human skin has resident alphabeta T cells that are also sequenced, and this complicates analysis of the scalp TCR repertoire.

This specimen's treatment or condition label, interpreted: oral pan-JAK inhibitor, 5-10 mg twice daily. From alopecia areata patients, peripheral blood was collected along with lesional scalp punch biopsies. After PBMCs were isolated by density centrifugation and stained for CD3, CD4 and CD8, a FACSAria was used to sort CD4+ and CD8+ T cells. The germline V and J ends show losses of 5 bases and 0 bases respectively, and no gene match explains 2 bases of the junction. The germline V gene sets CDR1 to SGHDT and CDR2 to YYEEEE. The cysteine opens and the phenylalanine closes a CDR3 of 13 amino acids. The DNA shown is the 39-base CDR3, in frame from base 1. Library construction relied on the immunoSEQ multiplex PCR assay. For TCR sequencing, RNA was extracted from every sample and reverse transcribed into cDNA to serve as template. First-strand cDNA was synthesized with SuperScript III using a 2:1 mix of oligo-dT and random hexamers. Amplification bias was assessed with a synthetic immune receptor repertoire, and residual bias was removed computationally. As for how the authors treated the data: Raw reads were preprocessed to remove errors, and CDR3 was defined according to IMGT conventions as the region from the conserved cysteine to phenylalanine. To get clonality, Shannon entropy was normalized by log2 of the number of productive unique TCRs and the result was subtracted from 1. CD4 or CD8 identity of scalp clones was inferred by cross-referencing scalp TCRbeta sequences with sorted blood CD4 and CD8 repertoires. As stored in TCRdb, this immuneACCESS dataset retains in-frame rearrangements with V and J assigned. A fraction of the clones does not appear; measured against another copy, unresolved V genes explain less than half of the discrepancy, and the remainder lacks a known reason. V and J calls and clone size are given by that table; D and trimming were obtained from the DNA. The sample yields about 180,000 clones; 40% to 65% were counted once. The ten largest make up around 9.1% of the sample.

This clone was observed a handful of times. What antigen it recognizes has not been identified. There are no base qualities to consult, and no much larger clone falls within one base. This TCR was sampled from a human donor with alopecia areata. Recombination linked TRBV5-6 to TRBJ2-7; 7 central nucleotides agree with TRBD1. Material: CD8+ T cells sorted from blood, obtained at approximately week 52, from a patient treated with tofacitinib. The DNA sequence follows: TGTGCCAGCAGGGGACAGCACTCCTACGAGCAGTACTTC. Its amino acids are CASRGQHSYEQYF. Full variable domain (CDR3 extended with the reference TRBV5-6 and TRBJ2-7 proteins): DAGVTQSPTHLIKTRGQQVTLRCSPKSGHDTVSWYQQALGQGPQFIFQYYEEEERQRGNFPDRFSGHQFPNYSSELNVNALLLGDSALYLCASRGQHSYEQYFGPGTRLTVT.